The clone carrying this T cell receptor beta chain has just one count. The antigen is unknown. The data belong to a study of T cell responses to AZD1222 COVID-19 vaccine. Whole-study findings and limits: Donors in the cohort were predominantly white British and more often female, and clonal diversity was possibly underestimated. Baseline antibody screening turned up just a handful of seropositive AZD1222 recipients. Nearly half of the spike-specific TCRs reportedly recognize variant regions that carry no mutations. Among vaccine-associated CD4 TCRs, coverage spanned spike, with dominance at 160-218 and 743-854.

The germline V and J ends were trimmed by 5 bases and 7 bases, with 20 bases remaining between them. The germline V gene encodes CDR1 WSHSY and CDR2 SAAADI. The CDR3 runs to 15 residues. This table comes from immunoSEQ multiplex PCR, and its TCRdb copy is limited to in-frame clones, with some not included. The sample holds about 120,000 clones, 88% seen once. The sample in question was peripheral blood, obtained on day 0 of AZD1222 vaccination. This TCR came from an adult in good health. J is TRBJ1-1 and V is TRBV10-2; maybe TRBD1 (6 bases). The CDR3 DNA follows: TGCGCCAGCAGTTTCCGCGCGGACAGACTGAATGAAGCTTTCTTT. Translating gives CASSFRADRLNEAFF.